These 23 T cell receptor beta chains were all obtained from the same sample, sequenced in a study of blood T cell repertoires in COVID-19. Assay used: immunoSEQ multiplex PCR; TCRdb lists only in-frame clones, some missing. The profile shows some 160,000 clones, roughly 90% of them singletons. Sequencing used peripheral blood. The source of these receptors is a man between 18 and 35 years old with acute or convalescent COVID-19.

This CDR3 is CASSLIIGHLNTEAFF. The CDR3 DNA is TGTGCCAGCAGCTTAATTATAGGACACCTGAACACTGAAGCTTTCTTT. The chain couples TRBV7-9 to TRBJ1-1, with D maybe TRBD1 (5 bases). CDR3 length: 16 amino acids. Per germline, CDR1 SEHNR and CDR2 FQNEAQ (reference sequence). Trimming took 2 bases from V and 0 from J, leaving 13 bases between them.

V usage is TRBV30 and J usage is TRBJ2-3; D is perhaps TRBD1 (5 bases). Germline V gives CDR1 GTSNPN, CDR2 SVGIG (reference sequence). The CDR3 totals 13 residues. V shed 6 bases and J shed 4 bases, with 14 bases lying between them. The chain's CDR3 is CACSPGPSDTQYF. The DNA of the CDR3 is TGTGCCTGCTCGCCAGGGCCGTCAGATACGCAGTATTTT.

V usage is TRBV5-1 and J usage is TRBJ1-3; D is uncertain. The germline V gene has CDR1 SGHRS and CDR2 YFSETQ. CDR3 length equals 15 residues. V was trimmed by 0 bases and J by 0 bases, leaving 7 bases between them. The chain's CDR3 is CASSLDGYSGNTIYF. The CDR3, as DNA: TGCGCCAGCAGCTTGGACGGTTACTCTGGAAACACCATATATTTT. Looking up the rest from reference TRBV5-1 and TRBJ1-3 gives the full variable domain: KAGVTQTPRYLIKTRGQQVTLSCSPISGHRSVSWYQQTPGQGLQFLFEYFSETQRNKGNFPGRFSGRQFSNSRSEMNVSTLELGDSALYLCASSLDGYSGNTIYFGEGSWLTVV.

On this clone itself: This sample also contains other DNA sequences that code for the same CDR3. The chain carries TRBV4-1 and TRBJ1-5; D might be TRBD1 (5 bases). V was pared by 1 base and J by 5 bases, with 9 bases between. Germline CDR1 reads MGHRA; CDR2 reads YSYEKL. The CDR3 extends over 14 amino acids. The CDR3 nucleotides read TGCGCCAGCAGCCAAGGGGGGGGTGATCAGCCCCAGCATTTT. Its protein is CASSQGGGDQPQHF.

The chain uses TRBV25-1 and TRBJ1-5; 7 positions agree with TRBD1. The V gene end was trimmed by 4 bases and the J gene end by 3 bases; junction bases not matched to a gene: 6. Looked up from germline, CDR1 is MGHDK and CDR2 is SYGVNS. CDR3 length: 15 amino acids. The chain's CDR3 is CASSAQGQINQPQHF. The CDR3 DNA sequence: TGTGCCAGCAGTGCACAGGGGCAAATCAATCAGCCCCAGCATTTT.

V and J are TRBV6-4 and TRBJ1-4, with D perhaps matching TRBD1 (6 bases). Trimming pared 6 bases from V and 6 bases from J, leaving 11 bases between. The CDR3 spans 13 residues. Germline values: CDR1 MRHNA, CDR2 SNTAGT. The CDR3 protein is CASSRDIHEKLFF. In DNA, the CDR3 is TGTGCCAGCAGCCGGGACATCCATGAAAAACTGTTTTTT.

The chain joins TRBV5-6 to TRBJ2-5; a weak D match, TRBD1 (5 bases). V lost 2 bases and J lost 0, with 8 bases in between. The germline V gene has CDR1 SGHDT and CDR2 YYEEEE. CDR3 length: 14 amino acids. This CDR3 is CASSLTGYQETQYF. The CDR3 DNA is TGTGCCAGCAGCTTAACAGGATACCAAGAGACCCAGTACTTC.

This clone occurred a few times. The rearrangement links TRBV5-6 to TRBJ1-2; unclear D gene. This CDR3 has 14 residues. In germline, CDR1 is SGHDT, CDR2 YYEEEE. V lost 3 bases and J lost 2, with 11 bases in between. CDR3 bases: TGTGCCAGCAGCTCGGGAGCGGGGAACTATGGCTACACCTTC. The encoded protein is CASSSGAGNYGYTF. The full variable domain, rest sourced from reference TRBV5-6 and TRBJ1-2, is DAGVTQSPTHLIKTRGQQVTLRCSPKSGHDTVSWYQQALGQGPQFIFQYYEEEERQRGNFPDRFSGHQFPNYSSELNVNALLLGDSALYLCASSSGAGNYGYTFGSGTRLTVV.

The rearrangement joins TRBV5-1 to TRBJ1-1, with D unclear. Germline CDR1 and CDR2: SGHRS and YFSETQ. This CDR3 has 13 residues. V lost 5 bases and J 4 bases, leaving 12 bases between the germline ends. Here the CDR3 reads CASRDYSGTEAFF. The CDR3 DNA follows: TGCGCCAGCAGGGACTACTCGGGCACTGAAGCTTTCTTT.

This chain connects TRBV5-1 to TRBJ1-1; maybe TRBD1 (6 bases). Looked up from germline, CDR1 is SGHRS and CDR2 is YFSETQ. The CDR3 consists of 14 residues. Trimming left V 2 bases short and J 1 base short, with 9 bases between. The CDR3 coding sequence is TGCGCCAGCAGCTTTGGGGGCGCGAACACTGAAGCTTTCTTT. Residues: CASSFGGANTEAFF.

The genes are TRBV7-2 and TRBJ1-2; a weak D match, TRBD1 (6 bases). Germline assignment: CDR1 SGHTA and CDR2 FQGNSA. Trimming removed 4 bases at V and 2 bases at J, with 8 bases between. There are 13 residues in the CDR3. CDR3 coding DNA: TGTGCCAGCAGCTGGGGGCCCAACTATGGCTACACCTTC. Amino acid sequence: CASSWGPNYGYTF. The variable domain in full, completed from reference TRBV7-2 and TRBJ1-2, reads GAGVSQSPSNKVTEKGKDVELRCDPISGHTALYWYRQSLGQGLEFLIYFQGNSAPDKSGLPSDRFSAERTGGSVSTLTIQRTQQEDSAVYLCASSWGPNYGYTFGSGTRLTVV.

The J gene is TRBJ2-7, the V gene TRBV5-8; 11 bases agree with TRBD2. The CDR3 is 15 residues long. The germline V gene has CDR1 SGHTS and CDR2 YDEGEE. The ends lost 4 bases at V and 3 bases at J; junction bases unmatched: 6. This CDR3 is CASSPTSGSYYEQYF. As DNA, the CDR3 is TGTGCCAGCAGCCCAACTAGCGGGAGTTACTACGAGCAGTACTTC. Using reference TRBV5-8 and TRBJ2-7 for the parts outside the CDR3, the full variable domain is EAGVTQSPTHLIKTRGQQATLRCSPISGHTSVYWYQQALGLGLQFLLWYDEGEERNRGNFPPRFSGRQFPNYSSELNVNALELEDSALYLCASSPTSGSYYEQYFGPGTRLTVT.

The V gene is TRBV24-1, the J gene TRBJ2-1, with 11 nucleotides matching TRBD2. This CDR3 region has 19 residues. Germline V gives CDR1 KGHDR, CDR2 SFDVKD. V lost 2 bases, J lost 1 base, and 9 bases stayed unmatched. CDR3 coding DNA: TGTGCCACCAGTGATTCAGGGACTAGCGGTCCCAGTTCCTACAATGAGCAGTTCTTC. Translation: CATSDSGTSGPSSYNEQFF.

The chain has TRBV6-4 and TRBJ1-4, with a tentative D call TRBD1 (5 bases). Between the trimmed V and J ends, which lost 6 bases and 0 bases, there was a span of 14 bases. Per germline, CDR1 MRHNA and CDR2 SNTAGT. The CDR3 runs 16 residues. This chain's CDR3 is CASSYRQSSTNEKLFF. DNA for the CDR3: TGTGCCAGCAGCTATAGACAGTCCTCAACTAATGAAAAACTGTTTTTT.

This chain joins TRBV13 and TRBJ1-1; a possible D gene is TRBD1 (5 bases). The CDR3 has 14 amino acids. The ends were cut back, 2 bases at V and 4 bases at J, with 11 bases in the middle. CDR1 PRHDT and CDR2 FYEKMQ come from the germline V gene (reference sequence). CDR3 in amino acids: CASSLYRGTTEAFF. The CDR3 coding sequence is TGTGCCAGCAGCTTATATAGGGGAACCACTGAAGCTTTCTTT.

The chain is built from TRBV5-4 and TRBJ1-3; D is uncertain. V was pared by 4 bases and J by 0 bases, with 11 bases between. This CDR3 has 15 residues. Germline V lookup: CDR1 SGHNT, CDR2 YYREEE (reference sequence). The CDR3 DNA follows: TGTGCCAGCAGCCGCCGGGAAACCTCTGGAAACACCATATATTTT. Encoded protein: CASSRRETSGNTIYF.

V usage is TRBV27 and J usage is TRBJ1-1, with D possibly being TRBD1 (6 bases). The V end was cut by 0 bases, the J end by 11 bases, with 16 bases between. The CDR3 has 14 residues. In germline, CDR1 is MNHEY, CDR2 SMNVEV (reference sequence). Here the CDR3 reads CASSLSGGTGQAFF. The CDR3 bases are TGTGCCAGCAGTTTATCTGGCGGAACAGGGCAGGCTTTCTTT.

The chain is built from TRBV24-1 and TRBJ1-5, with 7 nucleotides matching TRBD1. CDR1 and CDR2 from the germline V gene are KGHDR and SFDVKD. The CDR3 extends over 16 amino acids. V lost 4 bases, J lost 6 bases, and 11 bases stayed unmatched. The CDR3 here is CATSELVGGLSQPQHF. The CDR3 coding sequence is TGTGCCACCAGTGAGTTAGTAGGGGGCTTGAGTCAGCCCCAGCATTTT.

CDR3 sequence (DNA): TGTGCCAGCAGCTTGGGGAGGGGATACACCATATATTTT. Translation gives CASSLGRGYTIYF. V and J are TRBV11-2 and TRBJ1-3; a possible D gene is TRBD1 (5 bases). From germline, CDR1 is SGHAT and CDR2 FQNNGV. The length of the CDR3 is 13 residues. Trimming removed 3 bases from V and 8 bases from J, with 11 bases in between.

CDR3 sequence reads: CASTPGGFSSYEQYF. The CDR3 DNA reads TGTGCCAGCACTCCAGGAGGGTTTAGCTCCTACGAGCAGTACTTC. The chain links TRBV9 to TRBJ2-7; D perhaps matches TRBD2 (6 bases). The CDR3 is 15 residues long. Germline V lookup: CDR1 SGDLS, CDR2 YYNGEE. Deletions cut 6 bases from V and 0 bases from J, with 16 bases between.

This chain joins TRBV3-1 (or the pseudogene TRBV3-2) and TRBJ2-7, with 8 bases identical to TRBD2. The trim removed 0 bases at V and 3 bases at J, leaving 4 bases unmatched. The CDR3 is 15 amino acids. Per germline, CDR1 LGHDT and CDR2 YNNKEL (reference sequence). The CDR3 DNA reads TGTGCCAGCAGCCAAGAAGGTAGCGGGGACTACGAGCAGTACTTC. This encodes CASSQEGSGDYEQYF.

The chain combines TRBV18 with TRBJ2-7; possible D gene TRBD1, 6 bases. V lost 4 bases and J lost 0, with 13 bases in between. The CDR3 contains 15 residues. Looked up from germline, CDR1 is KGHSH and CDR2 is LQKENI. The CDR3 DNA is TGTGCCAGCTCACTATCTAGGGGGAGCTCCTACGAGCAGTACTTC. Encoded protein: CASSLSRGSSYEQYF.

V is TRBV5-1 and J is TRBJ1-4; TRBD1 aligns across 10 bases. The germline CDR1 and CDR2 sequences are SGHRS and YFSETQ. The trim removed 0 bases at V and 8 bases at J, leaving 1 base unmatched. This CDR3 spans 14 amino acids. The CDR3, as DNA: TGCGCCAGCAGCTTGGGGACAGGGGGAGAAAAACTGTTTTTT. Its protein product is CASSLGTGGEKLFF.